The T cell receptor (beta chain) described here comes from a study of cytomegalovirus exposure and HLA in healthy donors. Remarks on this clone: Antigen specificity is unknown.

Findings of the study overall: The dataset shows that most TCR sequences were rare, while some public TCRs occurred in many donors.

In germline, CDR1 is SQVTM, CDR2 ANQGSEA. V lost 3 bases, J lost 1 base, and 7 bases lay in between. The CDR3 has 12 residues. Amplification used 60 Vbeta primers and 13 Jbeta primers. The method was immunoSEQ multiplex PCR; TCRdb's version includes in-frame clones alone and lacks a portion of them. The sample consists of approximately 160,000 clones, approximately 70% of them appearing once. The chain carries TRBV29-1 and TRBJ2-7; D is undetermined. This clonotype originated in a woman in her 40s in good health and CMV-seropositive. The sequenced sample consisted of PBMCs. CDR3 residues: CSVDSDSYEQYF. CDR3 in DNA: TGCAGCGTTGATTCAGATTCCTACGAGCAGTACTTC.